The source of this TCR beta chain is a study of cytomegalovirus exposure and HLA in healthy donors (TCRdb year 2017). About the study as a whole: In an earlier analysis of some 610 of the donors, 250 to 300 Gb of sequence data and just under 120 million unique TCR beta sequences from 180 million or so T cells were reported. Genome-wide SNP genotypes for about three fifths of the roughly 700 donors were used in a later genetic analysis, which treated that subset as a discovery cohort. Besides the first cohort of hundreds of subjects, a separate validation cohort made up of over 95 different subjects was used. The study used immunosequencing to profile the T cell repertoires of 666 subjects and linked those repertoires to cytomegalovirus serostatus. In the later analysis, no new phenotypic data were used to find candidate immune exposures; instead, reliance was placed on TCR beta sequences and their occurrence across donors. Every repertoire in the discovery cohort had been generated on one and the same sequencing platform. Typing coverage differed by locus: A, B, C, DRB1 and DQB1 were typed in roughly 620-630 donors, DQA1 in 500 to 550, DPA1 in 600 to 610, and DPB1 in just under 490. An earlier analysis of approximately 580 of the donors used high-throughput TCR beta sequencing to judge whether each TCR beta V gene segment behaved as functional or pseudogenic. About 5 DR-DQ haplotypes were handled as single units for association and clustering, since linkage in the cohort was strong. The genetic ancestry cluster associated with self-reported Caucasian donors included roughly four fifths of the 300 to 400 genotyped donors. Donor age, sex, ethnicity and CMV serostatus were compiled alongside the repertoire data. Both class I and class II loci were covered by HLA typing, at four-digit resolution. Among almost 400 genotyped donors of the cohort, an average of 235,054 unique TCR beta nucleotide sequences were sequenced per donor, around a sixth of them non-productive. The aim of the study was to test whether cataloging public T cell receptors could identify signatures of past pathogen exposure. An early release covering about 600 HLA-typed donors comprised approximately 300 gigabases of sequencing data and around 80 million unique TCR sequences. In a later analysis, previously published TCR beta repertoires from more than 500 donors were re-analyzed and high-resolution HLA genotyping was added so that TCR occurrence patterns could be studied. To predict cytomegalovirus infection status, the study combined high-throughput TCR immunosequencing, statistical association of individual TCRs with disease status, and machine learning.

In regard to this clone: Its antigen target is currently unknown.

Receptor libraries were prepared by the immunoSEQ multiplex PCR assay. A mixture of 60 forward primers for TCR Vbeta segments and 13 reverse primers for TCR Jbeta segments was used in the multiplex PCR. The CDR3 region of rearranged TCR beta genes was amplified from genomic DNA with a multiplex PCR assay. Amplified TCR beta libraries were sequenced as 87-base-pair reads on the Illumina HiSeq System. As for the authors' bioinformatics: A later analysis tallied tens of millions of unique TCR beta chains across the 640 or so repertoires, and some 10 million of those chains were shared by two or more donors. A nearest-neighbor algorithm error-corrected the raw reads and collapsed the reads into unique sequences, merging closely related sequences to remove PCR and sequencing errors. V, D and J gene segments were assigned by aligning CDR3 sequences to IMGT reference sequences. For a sequence to be retained, a match of at least six nucleotides to both a V gene segment and a J gene segment was required. Rearrangements were called productive when the CDR3 lacked stop codons and stayed in frame with V and J; all others were non-productive. CDR3 was defined by IMGT convention, running from the second conserved V-encoded cysteine to the conserved J-encoded phenylalanine. Sequences without an unambiguous match to a single V gene segment were excluded from the earlier analysis of a few hundred of the donors. An earlier analysis of fewer than 750 of the donors called V segments functional above 56.7% productive rearrangements and segregating when the between-donor standard deviation exceeded 5%. To diagnose cytomegalovirus status from the catalog of TCR beta chain sequences, a statistical classification framework was built. In a later analysis, TCR nucleotide sequences were compared against IMGT/GENE-DB human TR gene sequences so that V and J genes could be assigned. Using the TCRdist pipeline, a later analysis assigned CDR3 sequences along with most-parsimonious VDJ recombination scenarios. A later analysis defined each TCR beta chain by its CDR3 amino acid sequence plus V-gene family, and excluded reads lacking a unique V-gene family. As a way to deal with suspected cross-contamination and a sequencing artifact, a later analysis dropped 500 to 700 nucleotide sequences that were highly shared and had low generation probability. For each public chain, a later analysis derived a clonal expansion index from normalized ranks of inferred template counts within each repertoire. In a later analysis, generation probabilities were computed with a VDJ recombination model fitted to out-of-frame rearrangements, and the resulting probabilities were checked against IGoR. A later analysis scored TCR-TCR, TCR-HLA and TCR-CMV co-occurrence with hypergeometric tests, applying a repertoire-size bias correction to TCR pairs. False discovery rates were estimated in a later analysis by permuting HLA or CMV assignments 20 times. In a later analysis, co-occurring TCRs were grouped with DBSCAN, and TCRdist sequence similarity was added when clustering was performed within HLA-allele-positive subsets. Repertoires with fewer than 30,000 or more than 120,000 public chains, plus five repertoires with anomalous nucleotide sharing, were excluded from co-occurrence clustering. TCRdb carries this immuneACCESS record with in-frame sequences only. Its versions omit some clonotypes, under half of them owing to an unresolved V gene in the studies checked, with the rest unexplained. V and J calls and clone size follow that table, whereas D and trimming were derived from the DNA. The table of this sample itemizes some 55,000 clones. The ten top clones hold 9.5% to 15% of the sample.

In total, roughly 670 healthy bone marrow donors made up the cohort. All cohort members were sampled while nominally healthy, although unrecorded immune exposures were likely present. The donor was CMV seropositive and was included in the group of 250 to 300 seropositive cohort members. A peripheral blood sample was provided by each donor, and peripheral blood mononuclear cells were used for TCR beta sequencing. The Qiagen DNeasy Blood Extraction Kit was used to extract genomic DNA from the blood cell samples. General conclusions and limits of the study: In a later genetic analysis, fewer N-insertions in productive TCRs were reported among donors in an Asian-associated ancestry cluster than the roughly 700-donor mean. Across donors, most TCR sequences were observed very rarely, whereas some public TCRs were present in many individuals. An earlier analysis of around 540 of the donors showed that most TCR beta V segments appeared in productive rearrangements either about 87% or about 30% of the time, which broadly matched IMGT annotations. Several of the top co-occurrence clusters appeared to be linked to parvovirus B19, influenza, CMV and Epstein-Barr virus, according to a later analysis. When HLA alleles, especially DR and DQ, strongly co-occurred, attributing TCR associations to individual alleles was difficult. According to a later analysis, most CMV-associated TCR beta chains appeared to be HLA-restricted, and the HLA associations seemed to be driven largely by CMV exposure. Correlated functional status among segregating V segments might be attributable to linkage disequilibrium, but an unknown experimental factor could not be ruled out. The classifier was reported to diagnose cytomegalovirus status with high specificity and sensitivity in both the original and validation cohorts. The presence/absence analyses assumed that sequencing depth was roughly uniform across donors, and that assumption may not be true. A further reported finding was that TCR beta sequences accurately predicted the HLA-A and HLA-B alleles for most subjects in the first cohort. A later analysis associated 15,000 or so TCR beta sequences with specific HLA alleles at a false discovery rate of 0.05. HLA typing was unavailable for some donors at each locus, so association tests used only the typed subset. In vitro tests confirmed that three of the cytomegalovirus-associated TCR beta chains recognize cytomegalovirus antigens. A later analysis found that HLA-associated TCR beta chains were more clonally expanded and had lower generation probabilities than equally common non-associated chains. The cohort was sequenced for TCR beta chains only, and without alpha or paired-chain data the features that could be detected were limited. V-gene and J-gene trimming of TCR beta chains was associated with a missense DCLRE1C variant in a later genetic analysis, and the association was replicated in an independent cohort. CMV serostatus was the only immune exposure information available for the cohort. Because counts were too low, about 18 rarely observed V segments, including chromosome 9 orphons, were left out of the earlier analysis of 587 of the donors. In a later analysis, TCR association rates were found to vary across HLA loci, with the most associated TCRs seen for DRB1 alleles and the fewest for HLA-C alleles. A total of 164 TCR beta chains were listed by the study as associated with cytomegalovirus. According to the authors, the approach could potentially be generalized to other disease states and immunological phenotypes. A group of highly shared sequence variants was considered likely to be a technical artifact of the sequencing pipeline.

Input material: PBMCs. This TCR derives from a man between 18 and 29 years old in good health and CMV-seropositive.

The DNA sequence follows: TGTGCCAGCAGTTTCACACGGACAGGCGACACATACGAGCAGTACTTC. This sequence encodes CASSFTRTGDTYEQYF. The sequence joins TRBV6-5 to TRBJ2-7, and 7 bases in between align with TRBD1. The CDR3 starts with the cysteine, ends with the phenylalanine, and has 16 residues. Only the CDR3 part of the read is kept: 48 bases, read in frame from the first base. The germline V gene provides CDR1 MNHEY and CDR2 SVGAGI. The germline V end is reduced by 4 bases and the J end by 4 bases; junction bases left unmatched: 13.